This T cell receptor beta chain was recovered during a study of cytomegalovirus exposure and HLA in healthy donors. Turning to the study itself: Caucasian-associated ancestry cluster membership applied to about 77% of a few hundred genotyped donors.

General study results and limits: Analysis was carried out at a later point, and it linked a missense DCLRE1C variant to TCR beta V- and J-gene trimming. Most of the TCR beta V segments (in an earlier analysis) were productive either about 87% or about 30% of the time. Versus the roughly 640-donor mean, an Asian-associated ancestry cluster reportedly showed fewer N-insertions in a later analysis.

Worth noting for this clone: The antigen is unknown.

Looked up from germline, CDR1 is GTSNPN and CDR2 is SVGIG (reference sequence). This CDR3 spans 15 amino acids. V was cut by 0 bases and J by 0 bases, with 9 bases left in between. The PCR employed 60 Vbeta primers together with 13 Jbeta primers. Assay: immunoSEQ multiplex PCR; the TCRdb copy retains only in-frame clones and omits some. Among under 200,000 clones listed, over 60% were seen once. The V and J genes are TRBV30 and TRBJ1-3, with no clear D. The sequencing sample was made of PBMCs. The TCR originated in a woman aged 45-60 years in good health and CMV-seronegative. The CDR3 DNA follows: TGTGCCTGGAGTGTAGGAGTGCGCTCTGGAAACACCATATATTTT. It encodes CAWSVGVRSGNTIYF.